Listed here is a single TCR beta chain. These data belong to a study of blood T cell repertoires in COVID-19. Study context: COVID-19 samples from acute and convalescent phases originated in the United States, Italy and Spain. Sources were T cells, B-cell-depleted T cells, or PBMCs; the material itself was cDNA or gDNA.

Germline V gene data show CDR1 as LNHDA and CDR2 as SQIVND (reference sequence). V was pared by 10 bases and J by 3 bases, with 10 bases between. The CDR3 has 12 residues. In the authors' workflow: Amplification from reference gene primers served as the basis for estimated nucleated cell counts. The assay was immunoSEQ multiplex PCR, and TCRdb's table has in-frame clones only and misses some. V and J calls and clone size come straight from that table; D and trimming were deduced from the DNA. The sample lists under 250,000 clones, around 82% occurring once. Material for sequencing was peripheral blood. The clonotype comes from a woman aged 55 to 70 with acute or convalescent COVID-19. This chain uses TRBV19 with TRBJ1-5; weak D call: TRBD1 (6 bases). CDR3 bases: TGTGCCACCCGGACAGCCAATCAGCCCCAGCATTTT. Its protein product is CATRTANQPQHF. Full variable domain (remainder filled in from reference TRBV19 and TRBJ1-5): DGGITQSPKYLFRKEGQNVTLSCEQNLNHDAMYWYRQDPGQGLRLIYYSQIVNDFQKGDIAEGYSVSREKKESFPLTVTSAQKNPTAFYLCATRTANQPQHFGDGTRLSIL.